The T cell receptor beta chain described here comes from a study of blood T cells in healthy people across ages. Study findings and constraints: The recorded TCR beta diversity per million T cells decreased in a roughly linear manner with age.

Trimming left V 2 bases short and J 3 bases short, with 7 bases between. Germline V gene sequence: CDR1 LGHDT, CDR2 YNNKEL (reference sequence). This CDR3 has 13 amino acids. As regards this clonotype: Its antigen remains unknown.

The second PCR ran roughly 6 to 11 cycles with a sample-barcoded 5' primer and J-beta primers. TCRdb processed the 5' RACE reads anew with MiXCR; each CDR3 protein has one entry. Of more than 800,000 distinct CDR3 sequences in the sample, 29% were seen once. The source material was blood. This sequence originates from a woman older than 75 in good health. This sequence joins TRBV3-1 and TRBJ1-1; D is unresolved. The CDR3 sequence is CASSQSPYTEAFF. The DNA of the CDR3 is TGTGCCAGCAGCCAATCACCGTACACTGAAGCTTTCTTT. The complete variable domain, with remaining parts taken from reference TRBV3-1 and TRBJ1-1, reads DTAVSQTPKYLVTQMGNDKSIKCEQNLGHDTMYWYKQDSKKFLKIMFSYNNKELIINETVPNRFSPKSPDKAHLNLHINSLELGDSAVYFCASSQSPYTEAFFGQGTRLTVV.